One sample yielded the 29 T cell receptor beta chains listed below, sequenced in a study of human T cells and chemical hapten exposure. Individual cDNA molecules received unique molecular identifiers in the library. TCRdb redid the calling of the reads with MiXCR, one entry per CDR3 protein. The data contain about 120,000 distinct CDR3 sequences, over 7% of them singletons. The starting material, unfractionated whole blood, was used for total RNA extraction. Input material: whole blood. The source is a human donor in good health. Some clones in this sample may be carry-over from other donors' samples.

Many counts were recorded for this clonotype. V usage is TRBV7-3 and J usage is TRBJ1-3; a possible D gene is TRBD1 (5 bases). Germline V lookup: CDR1 SGHTA, CDR2 FQGTGA. The CDR3 is made up of 15 amino acids. Trimming left V 2 bases short and J 2 bases short, with 10 bases between. For the CDR3, the DNA is TGTGCCAGCAGCTTATCGGGGACGACTGGAAACACCATATATTTT. Translated, it gives CASSLSGTTGNTIYF. Drawing the rest from reference TRBV7-3 and TRBJ1-3, the complete variable domain is GAGVSQTPSNKVTEKGKYVELRCDPISGHTALYWYRQSLGQGPEFLIYFQGTGAADDSGLPNDRFFAVRPEGSVSTLKIQRTERGDSAVYLCASSLSGTTGNTIYFGEGSWLTVV.

The chain carries TRBV2 and TRBJ2-3, with TRBD2 identical over 13 bases. The J segment lost 6 bases and the V segment lost 5 bases, leaving 5 bases of the junction unmatched. The CDR3 spans 15 residues. Looked up from germline, CDR1 is SNHLY and CDR2 is FYNNEI. The CDR3 loop is CASSSRTSGSDTQYF. The CDR3 DNA is TGTGCCAGCAGTTCCCGGACTAGCGGGAGTGATACGCAGTATTTT.

This clonotype was found many times. The chain is built from TRBV4-3 and TRBJ2-3; D gene uncertain. V lost 1 base and J lost 4, with 9 bases in between. CDR1 and CDR2 from the germline V gene are LGHNA and YSLEER. This CDR3 has 14 residues. The CDR3 DNA is TGCGCCAGCAGCCAAGTGACGGGCGCAGATACGCAGTATTTT. Its translation: CASSQVTGADTQYF.

The CDR3 DNA sequence: TGTGCCACCAGTGATCCCTGGACTAGCGGGAGGAATGAGCAGTTCTTC. This gives the protein CATSDPWTSGRNEQFF. V usage is TRBV24-1 and J usage is TRBJ2-1; 14 positions match TRBD2. Germline CDR1 is KGHDR and CDR2 is SFDVKD. There are 16 residues in the CDR3. V shed 3 bases, J shed 7 bases, and the junction held 4 bases outside the gene matches.

This clonotype was found many times. The rearrangement links TRBV5-1 to TRBJ1-4; TRBD1 might be the D (6 bases). The CDR3 has 13 residues. V was pared by 3 bases and J by 8 bases, with 11 bases between. From germline, CDR1 is SGHRS and CDR2 YFSETQ. CDR3 nucleotides: TGCGCCAGCAGCTCTGGACAGCGGGAAAAACTGTTTTTT. Translating gives CASSSGQREKLFF.

This clonotype was picked up a small number of times. The gene calls are TRBV6-5 and TRBJ2-3; TRBD1 matches at 8 bases. The CDR3 contains 14 residues. J was trimmed by 2 bases and V by 7 bases; bases with no gene match: 5. Looked up from germline, CDR1 is MNHEY and CDR2 is SVGAGI. Here the CDR3 DNA reads TGTGCCAGCACCGAGACAGGGGACACAGATACGCAGTATTTT. It is translated as CASTETGDTDTQYF.

The J gene is TRBJ2-2, the V gene TRBV12-3 or TRBV12-4; D possibly uses TRBD1 or TRBD2 (5 bases each). The germline V and J ends were trimmed by 7 bases and 1 base, with 16 bases remaining between them. The CDR3 loop spans 16 amino acids. Written as DNA, the CDR3 is TGTGCCAGCACCGAACCGGGACCGAAGAACACCGGGGAGCTGTTTTTT. It is translated as CASTEPGPKNTGELFF.

The rearrangement links TRBV5-1 to TRBJ2-2; D ambiguous. Germline CDR1 is SGHRS and CDR2 is YFSETQ. CDR3 length: 11 residues. The CDR3 sequence is CASSTPGELFF. The CDR3 coding sequence is TGCGCTAGTAGTACTCCCGGGGAGCTGTTTTTT.

This clonotype was observed at least ten times. This chain links TRBV4-1 with TRBJ2-3, with D possibly TRBD2 on 6 matching bases. Trimming removed 4 bases at V and 6 bases at J, with 17 bases between. Germline CDR1 reads MGHRA; CDR2 reads YSYEKL. This CDR3 is 15 amino acids long. The CDR3 sequence: CASSLTGLTMDTQYF. DNA for the CDR3: TGCGCCAGCAGCCTAACGGGACTCACGATGGATACGCAGTATTTT.

The sample holds a few counts of this clonotype. The V gene is TRBV12-3 or TRBV12-4, the J gene TRBJ2-3, with 9 nucleotides matching TRBD2. Trimming cost V 7 bases and J 1 base; bases outside gene matches: 6. This CDR3 contains 15 residues. The CDR3, as DNA: TGTGCCAGCACCATAGCGGGAGCGGGCACAGATACGCAGTATTTT. This translates into CASTIAGAGTDTQYF.

This clonotype has just a few counts. V gene TRBV7-9 combines with J gene TRBJ2-7; the D is unclear. Trimming cost V 0 bases and J 2 bases, with 11 bases left between them. Germline CDR1 is SEHNR and CDR2 is FQNEAQ (reference sequence). CDR3 size: 15 residues. The CDR3 region is CASSLAPGSTYEQYF. The DNA of the CDR3 is TGTGCCAGCAGCTTAGCGCCCGGTTCTACCTACGAGCAGTACTTC.

The rearrangement links TRBV19 to TRBJ1-5; the D gene is possibly TRBD1 (6 bases). Trimming took 6 bases from V and 0 from J, leaving 18 bases between them. In germline, CDR1 is LNHDA, CDR2 SQIVND (reference sequence). The CDR3 spans 17 residues. The CDR3, as DNA: TGTGCCAGTAGCACTACGCGGGGGGGGCATAGCAATCAGCCCCAGCATTTT. It encodes CASSTTRGGHSNQPQHF. Full variable domain (outside the CDR3, taken from reference TRBV19 and TRBJ1-5): DGGITQSPKYLFRKEGQNVTLSCEQNLNHDAMYWYRQDPGQGLRLIYYSQIVNDFQKGDIAEGYSVSREKKESFPLTVTSAQKNPTAFYLCASSTTRGGHSNQPQHFGDGTRLSIL.

Many counts were recorded for this clonotype. V gene TRBV12-3 or TRBV12-4 combines with J gene TRBJ1-2, with 11 bases aligning to TRBD1. The junction had 8 bases not matched to a gene; V was cut back by 0 bases and J by 5 bases. The CDR3 is 17 residues long. CDR3 sequence reads: CASSLALGQGEGYGYTF. Written as DNA, the CDR3 is TGTGCCAGCAGTTTAGCGCTGGGACAGGGGGAAGGGTATGGCTACACCTTC.

The V call is TRBV11-1, the J call TRBJ2-3; D is unclear. The CDR3 loop spans 16 amino acids. V gave up 5 bases and J gave up 3 bases, with 18 bases separating them. The germline V gene encodes CDR1 SGHAT and CDR2 FQDESV (reference sequence). The chain's CDR3 is CASSPDTVGRTDTQYF. CDR3 nucleotide sequence: TGTGCCAGCAGCCCAGATACAGTGGGCAGAACAGATACGCAGTATTTT.

To note about this clonotype: Its ends do not fully match the called genes, so a read error is possible. This chain connects TRBV2 to TRBJ1-5; weak D call: TRBD1 (6 bases). The CDR3 is made up of 14 amino acids. Germline-derived CDR1 and CDR2 are SNHLY and FYNNEI. CDR3 amino acids: CASSRGGGNQPQHF. CDR3 in DNA: TGTGCCAGCAGCAGGGGTGGGGGCAACCAGCCCCAGCATTTT. Full variable domain (rest looked up from reference TRBV2 and TRBJ1-5): EPEVTQTPSHQVTQMGQEVILRCVPISNHLYFYWYRQILGQKVEFLVSFYNNEISEKSEIFDDQFSVERPDGSNFTLKIRSTKLEDSAMYFCASSRGGGNQPQHFGDGTRLSIL.

Remarks on this clonotype: The junction shows a germline mismatch at one end, possibly a read error. J is TRBJ2-5 and V is TRBV10-3; the D is unclear. The CDR3 extends over 13 amino acids. The V gene's germline CDR1 is ENHRY and CDR2 SYGVKD. CDR3 nucleotides: TGTGCCATCAGTGAAGGGATCAAAGAGAACCAGTACTTC. Translated: CAISEGIKENQYF.

This clonotype has a handful of counts. This chain links TRBV11-2 with TRBJ2-7; maybe TRBD1 (6 bases). This CDR3 region has 14 residues. Germline values: CDR1 SGHAT, CDR2 FQNNGV. Trimming took off 1 base at V and 4 bases at J, with 11 bases between the two ends. In DNA, the CDR3 is TGTGCCAGCAGCTTAGTACAGGGCAAGTACGAGCAGTACTTC. This encodes CASSLVQGKYEQYF.

This clonotype was detected a few times. The chain couples TRBV29-1 to TRBJ2-5, with D perhaps assigned TRBD1 or TRBD2 (5 bases each). Trimming took off 4 bases at V and 1 base at J, with 7 bases between the two ends. This CDR3 comprises 12 residues. CDR1 is SQVTM, CDR2 ANQGSEA, per germline. The DNA for the CDR3 is TGCAGCGTTGGGGGGTCCCAAGAGACCCAGTACTTC. This encodes CSVGGSQETQYF.

This clonotype came up many times. The chain joins TRBV5-8 to TRBJ2-6, with D possibly being TRBD2 (6 bases). Germline CDR1 is SGHTS and CDR2 is YDEGEE. V lost 5 bases and J lost 4, with 16 bases in between. This CDR3 is 16 amino acids long. The CDR3 spells CASRARGGTGANVLTF. The CDR3 region has the DNA TGTGCCAGCAGGGCACGAGGAGGGACGGGGGCCAACGTCCTGACTTTC.

This clonotype turned up a few times. The V call is TRBV20-1, the J call TRBJ2-3, with 11 bases identical to TRBD2. This CDR3 has 15 residues. The V and J ends lost 6 bases and 2 bases, in that order; junction bases with no gene match: 7. Germline values: CDR1 DFQATT, CDR2 SNEGSKA (reference sequence). CDR3 sequence reads: CSAHILAGDTDTQYF. CDR3 nucleotide sequence: TGCAGTGCCCACATACTAGCGGGGGACACAGATACGCAGTATTTT.

This clonotype was found many times. The rearrangement uses TRBV27 and TRBJ1-6; D gene uncertain. Germline lookup yields CDR1 MNHEY and CDR2 SMNVEV (reference sequence). The CDR3 totals 14 residues. V was trimmed by 4 bases and J by 11 bases, leaving 15 bases between them. The CDR3 DNA sequence: TGTGCCAGCAGTTCCCCCGGGAGTAGGGCACCCCTCCACTTT. Protein sequence: CASSSPGSRAPLHF.

This clonotype turned up a few times. The chain carries TRBV6-5 and TRBJ2-2, with 12 bases aligning to TRBD2. This CDR3 contains 17 residues. The germline CDR1 and CDR2 sequences are MNHEY and SVGAGI. V lost 5 bases and J lost 5; bases outside the gene matches: 9. CDR3 nucleotide sequence: TGTGCCAGCAGTGACGCTAGCGGGGGGGCCTGGACCGGGGAGCTGTTTTTT. It translates to CASSDASGGAWTGELFF.

This clonotype was observed a few times. The CDR3 spells CSASSASGGQETQYF. As DNA, the CDR3 is TGCAGTGCTAGTTCGGCTAGCGGAGGCCAAGAGACCCAGTACTTC. The V gene is TRBV20-1, the J gene TRBJ2-5; 7 bases match TRBD2. Per the germline V gene, CDR1 is DFQATT and CDR2 is SNEGSKA (reference sequence). V shed 3 bases, J shed 1 base, and the junction held 8 bases outside the gene matches. CDR3 length: 15 amino acids.

This clonotype was counted many times. The CDR3: CASSALGPNYEQYF. In nucleotides, the CDR3 is TGTGCCAGCAGCGCACTAGGGCCAAACTACGAGCAGTACTTC. V gene TRBV14 combines with J gene TRBJ2-7; tentatively, D is TRBD2 (5 bases). The CDR3 consists of 14 residues. Trimming cost V 5 bases and J 3 bases, with 14 bases left between them. The germline gives CDR1 SGHDN, CDR2 FVKESK.

This clonotype was seen only a few times. V is TRBV9 and J is TRBJ1-2; no reliable D call. The CDR3 has 11 residues. The V end was cut by 5 bases, the J end by 10 bases, with 12 bases between. Germline lookup yields CDR1 SGDLS and CDR2 YYNGEE. This CDR3 is CASSRLNLYTF. The CDR3 DNA is TGTGCCAGCAGTCGCCTAAACCTCTACACCTTC.

The gene calls are TRBV29-1 and TRBJ2-1, with 8 bases fitting TRBD2. The CDR3 contains 11 residues. From germline, CDR1 is SQVTM and CDR2 ANQGSEA. Trimming took 5 bases from V and 16 from J; bases not matched to a gene: 10. This CDR3 is CSVRSPAGVFF. The CDR3 DNA is TGCAGCGTTCGATCCCCAGCGGGAGTTTTCTTC.

This chain links TRBV5-4 with TRBJ2-5, with 12 nucleotides matching TRBD1. With V trimmed by 0 bases and J by 3 bases, 6 bases remained unmatched. This CDR3 comprises 17 residues. Looked up from germline, CDR1 is SGHNT and CDR2 is YYREEE (reference sequence). The CDR3 loop reads CASSLAGQGAFKETQYF. The CDR3 nucleotides are TGTGCCAGCAGCTTGGCGGGACAGGGGGCTTTCAAAGAGACCCAGTACTTC.

This clonotype was seen more than once but under ten times. The V and J genes are TRBV10-2 and TRBJ1-1; a possible D gene is TRBD1 (5 bases). Trimming cost V 4 bases and J 7 bases, with 16 bases left between them. Per the germline V gene, CDR1 is WSHSY and CDR2 is SAAADI. There are 14 residues in the CDR3. CDR3 nucleotides: TGCGCCAGCAGTGGGGGCGCGCGGTCCATTGAAGCTTTCTTT. Its translation is CASSGGARSIEAFF.

This clonotype was counted many times. The chain recombines TRBV20-1 with TRBJ1-5, with a tentative D call TRBD1 (5 bases). CDR1 DFQATT and CDR2 SNEGSKA come from the germline V gene (reference sequence). CDR3 size: 11 residues. The germline V and J ends were trimmed by 1 base and 11 bases, with 9 bases remaining between them. The CDR3, as DNA: TGCAGTGCTAGAGGAGGAGGGGCCCAGCATTTT. It yields the protein CSARGGGAQHF.